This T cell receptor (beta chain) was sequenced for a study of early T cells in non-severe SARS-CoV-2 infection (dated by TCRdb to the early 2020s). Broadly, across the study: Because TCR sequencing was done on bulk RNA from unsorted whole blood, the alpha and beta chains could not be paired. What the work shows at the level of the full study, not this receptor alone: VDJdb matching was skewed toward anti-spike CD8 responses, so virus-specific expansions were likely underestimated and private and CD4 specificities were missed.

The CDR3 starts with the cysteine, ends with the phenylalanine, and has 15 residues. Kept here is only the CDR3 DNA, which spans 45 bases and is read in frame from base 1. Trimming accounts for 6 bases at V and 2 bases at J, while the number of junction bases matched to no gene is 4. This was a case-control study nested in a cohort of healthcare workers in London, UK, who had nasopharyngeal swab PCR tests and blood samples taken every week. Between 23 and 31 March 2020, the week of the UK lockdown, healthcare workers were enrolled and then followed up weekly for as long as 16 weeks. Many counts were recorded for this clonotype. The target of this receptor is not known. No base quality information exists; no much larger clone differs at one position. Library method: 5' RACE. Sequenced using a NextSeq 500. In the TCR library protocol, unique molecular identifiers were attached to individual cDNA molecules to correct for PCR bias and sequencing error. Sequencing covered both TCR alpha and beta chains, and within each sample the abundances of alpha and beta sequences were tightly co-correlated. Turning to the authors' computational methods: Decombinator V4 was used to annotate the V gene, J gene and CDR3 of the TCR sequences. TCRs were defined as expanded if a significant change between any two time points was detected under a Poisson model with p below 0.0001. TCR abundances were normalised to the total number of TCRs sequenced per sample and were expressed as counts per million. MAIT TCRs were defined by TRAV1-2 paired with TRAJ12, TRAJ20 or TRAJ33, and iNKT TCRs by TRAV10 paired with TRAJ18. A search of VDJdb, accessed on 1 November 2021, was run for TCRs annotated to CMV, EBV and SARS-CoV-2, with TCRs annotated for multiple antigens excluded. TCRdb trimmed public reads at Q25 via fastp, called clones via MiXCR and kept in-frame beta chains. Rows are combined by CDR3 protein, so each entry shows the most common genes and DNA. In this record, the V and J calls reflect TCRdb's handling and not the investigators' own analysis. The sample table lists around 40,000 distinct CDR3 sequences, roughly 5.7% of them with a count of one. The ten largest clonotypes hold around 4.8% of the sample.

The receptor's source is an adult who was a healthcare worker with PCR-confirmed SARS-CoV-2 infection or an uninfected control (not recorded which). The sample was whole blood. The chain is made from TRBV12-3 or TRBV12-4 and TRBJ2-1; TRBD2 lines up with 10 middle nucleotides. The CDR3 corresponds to CASSPSGRAYNEQFF. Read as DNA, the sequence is TGTGCCAGCAGCCCTAGCGGGAGAGCCTACAATGAGCAGTTCTTC.